A single sample gave rise to the 27 T cell receptor beta chains below, sequenced in a study of cytomegalovirus exposure and HLA in healthy donors. Use of 60 Vbeta and 13 Jbeta primers characterized the PCR. Here immunoSEQ multiplex PCR was the method, and the copy in TCRdb shows in-frame clones only, minus some. Here the sample spans tens of thousands of clones, 60% to 80% being singletons. Sequenced material: PBMCs. The receptors here all came from a woman aged 40 to 50 in good health and CMV-seropositive.

J is TRBJ2-2 and V is TRBV9; 13 bases align to TRBD2. The CDR3 extends over 15 amino acids. V gave up 0 bases and J gave up 7 bases; unmatched junction bases: 0. The germline V gene has CDR1 SGDLS and CDR2 YYNGEE. CDR3 protein: CASSVGTSGGGELFF. CDR3 in DNA: TGTGCCAGCAGCGTAGGGACTAGCGGGGGCGGGGAGCTGTTTTTT.

In its sample, this clone was seen once. The gene calls are TRBV5-8 and TRBJ2-4; D is possibly TRBD2 (7 bases). V lost 4 bases and J lost 0, with 17 bases in between. This CDR3 contains 17 residues. Germline V gene data show CDR1 as SGHTS and CDR2 as YDEGEE. Here the CDR3 DNA reads TGTGCCAGCAGCCCCTGGCGCGGGGGCGAAGCCAAAAACATTCAGTACTTC. Its translation is CASSPWRGGEAKNIQYF.

This clone has only one observation. The chain employs TRBV5-6 and TRBJ2-7, with TRBD2 matching 7 bases. This CDR3 spans 13 amino acids. Germline lookup yields CDR1 SGHDT and CDR2 YYEEEE. Trimming cost V 3 bases and J 5 bases; bases outside gene matches: 5. As DNA, the CDR3 is TGTGCCAGCAGCTGGGGGGGTGGCCACGAGCAGTACTTC. Encoded protein: CASSWGGGHEQYF.

The rearrangement uses TRBV7-9 and TRBJ1-2, with 7 positions matching TRBD1. Germline V gives CDR1 SEHNR, CDR2 FQNEAQ (reference sequence). V lost 5 bases to trimming and J lost 2 bases; unmatched junction nucleotides: 8. The CDR3 runs 15 residues. DNA for the CDR3: TGTGCCAGCAGCGACGGGACAGCCGGCAACTATGGCTACACCTTC. Its protein product is CASSDGTAGNYGYTF.

This chain uses TRBV11-2 with TRBJ2-7; the match to TRBD1 covers 9 bases. Looked up from germline, CDR1 is SGHAT and CDR2 is FQNNGV. V was pared by 4 bases and J by 5 bases, with 6 bases of the junction left unmatched. The CDR3 is made up of 14 amino acids. The CDR3 DNA sequence: TGTGCCAGCAGCTGGCCGGGACAGGGAAACGAGCAGTACTTC. This encodes CASSWPGQGNEQYF.

This clone turned up a few times. The gene calls are TRBV5-4 and TRBJ1-4; 11 bases line up with TRBD1. Germline loops: CDR1 SGHNT, CDR2 YYREEE (reference sequence). The CDR3 consists of 14 residues. Losses at the gene ends were 3 bases for V and 8 bases for J; bases not matched to a gene: 3. CDR3 coding DNA: TGTGCCAGCAGCTGGACAGGGGGCGAGGAAAAACTGTTTTTT. Translation: CASSWTGGEEKLFF.

This chain joins TRBV6-6 and TRBJ1-6, with D uncertain. CDR3 length: 14 amino acids. Germline V CDR1 and CDR2: MNHNY, SVGAGI (reference sequence). V was clipped by 10 bases and J by 5 bases, with 15 bases between them. The CDR3 is CATVKTFDNSPLHF. The CDR3, as DNA: TGTGCCACCGTAAAGACTTTCGATAATTCACCCCTCCACTTT.

The genes are TRBV7-2 and TRBJ2-2; the D gene is possibly TRBD2 (7 bases). Trimming stripped 4 bases from V and 7 bases from J, with 13 bases between. The germline CDR1 and CDR2 sequences are SGHTA and FQGNSA. The CDR3 sequence is 14 residues long. In nucleotides, the CDR3 is TGTGCCAGCAGCTGGGGGGGGCTGGACGGGGAGCTGTTTTTT. This translates into CASSWGGLDGELFF.

V and J are TRBV27 and TRBJ2-2; 8 bases line up with TRBD2. Germline lookup yields CDR1 MNHEY and CDR2 SMNVEV (reference sequence). The CDR3 loop spans 13 amino acids. Germline trimming cut 8 bases from V and 4 bases from J; bases unmatched to any gene: 3. This CDR3 reads CASRAGVTGELFF. In DNA form, the CDR3 reads TGTGCCAGCCGAGCGGGGGTCACCGGGGAGCTGTTTTTT.

The rearrangement links TRBV25-1 to TRBJ2-5; 11 bases match TRBD2. The CDR3 consists of 15 residues. V gave up 5 bases and J gave up 0 bases; unmatched junction bases: 2. CDR1 and CDR2 (germline): MGHDK, SYGVNS. This chain's CDR3 is CASSPSGGYQETQYF. In DNA, the CDR3 is TGTGCCAGCAGTCCTAGCGGGGGGTACCAAGAGACCCAGTACTTC.

Only one count was recorded for this clone. The chain has TRBV4-1 and TRBJ2-3; D might be TRBD2 (6 bases). CDR3 size: 15 residues. The germline V gene has CDR1 MGHRA and CDR2 YSYEKL. V lost 4 bases, J lost 8 bases, and 19 bases lay in between. This CDR3 reads CASSPGLPVGITQYF. The CDR3 DNA is TGCGCCAGCAGCCCGGGACTCCCGGTCGGAATTACGCAGTATTTT.

This chain uses TRBV4-2 with TRBJ1-2; D remains ambiguous. V was shortened by 4 bases and J by 2 bases, with 11 bases between the two germline ends. The CDR3 runs to 14 residues. The germline V gene has CDR1 LGHNA and CDR2 YNFKEQ. The CDR3 reads CASSLHGANYGYTF. The CDR3 nucleotides read TGTGCCAGCAGCCTGCACGGAGCGAACTATGGCTACACCTTC.

This clone appeared a single time. The chain couples TRBV5-1 to TRBJ2-5; tentatively, D is TRBD2 (7 bases). The germline gives CDR1 SGHRS, CDR2 YFSETQ. The V end was cut by 0 bases, the J end by 5 bases, with 17 bases between. CDR3 length: 16 amino acids. DNA of the CDR3: TGCGCCAGCAGCTTGGCCGAGGGGGGGGTGTTGGAGACCCAGTACTTC. It translates to CASSLAEGGVLETQYF.

The chain combines TRBV5-1 with TRBJ2-5, with 9 bases that match TRBD1. The CDR3 covers 15 residues. The V gene end was trimmed by 5 bases and the J gene end by 4 bases; junction bases not matched to a gene: 9. Germline V gene sequence: CDR1 SGHRS, CDR2 YFSETQ. DNA of the CDR3: TGCGCCAGCAGTCAAACAGGGGGCTTCGGAGAGACCCAGTACTTC. Translation: CASSQTGGFGETQYF.

This chain links TRBV10-3 with TRBJ2-5, with D perhaps matching TRBD1 (6 bases). The V and J ends lost 7 bases and 5 bases respectively, with 11 bases between them. The germline CDR1 and CDR2 sequences are ENHRY and SYGVKD. This CDR3 is 12 amino acids long. In nucleotides, the CDR3 is TGTGCCATCATGGGGGACACGGAGACCCAGTACTTC. This gives the protein CAIMGDTETQYF.

The chain joins TRBV7-2 to TRBJ2-2, with 7 bases lining up with TRBD1. This CDR3 region has 16 residues. CDR1 is SGHTA, CDR2 FQGNSA, per germline. Trimming removed 2 bases from V and 4 bases from J; junction bases left unmatched: 7. Here the CDR3 DNA reads TGTGCCAGCAGCTTACGGGACAGCCCTTTCACCGGGGAGCTGTTTTTT. Protein sequence: CASSLRDSPFTGELFF.

The chain employs TRBV28 and TRBJ1-2; maybe TRBD1 (6 bases). Germline assignment: CDR1 MDHEN and CDR2 SYDVKM. The CDR3 consists of 14 residues. V was shortened by 2 bases and J by 5 bases, with 12 bases between the two germline ends. CDR3 region: CASSLGRGEYGYTF. The CDR3 DNA sequence: TGTGCCAGCAGTTTAGGCAGGGGTGAATATGGCTACACCTTC.

The chain has TRBV10-1 and TRBJ2-1, with 7 bases matching TRBD1. Looked up from germline, CDR1 is WNHNN and CDR2 is SYGVQD (reference sequence). CDR3 length equals 15 residues. V shed 3 bases, J shed 4 bases, and the junction held 6 bases outside the gene matches. The CDR3 is CASSEKGAPYNEQFF. The CDR3 DNA reads as TGCGCCAGCAGTGAAAAGGGGGCGCCTTACAATGAGCAGTTCTTC.

CDR3 bases: TGTGCCTCTCGCATCACAGGGATAGGTGGCTACACCTTC. Its translation is CASRITGIGGYTF. The chain carries TRBV30 and TRBJ1-2; a possible D gene is TRBD1 (6 bases). The CDR3 is made up of 13 amino acids. Per germline, CDR1 GTSNPN and CDR2 SVGIG (reference sequence). With 7 bases removed from V and 7 bases from J, the gap between germline ends came to 19 bases. Combining the CDR3 with reference TRBV30 and TRBJ1-2 gives the whole variable domain SQTIHQWPATLVQPVGSPLSLECTVEGTSNPNLYWYRQAAGRGLQLLFYSVGIGQISSEVPQNLSASRPQDRQFILSSKKLLLSDSGFYLCASRITGIGGYTFGSGTRLTVV.

The chain has TRBV19 and TRBJ1-2; the D is unclear. CDR3 length equals 11 residues. V gave up 7 bases and J gave up 3 bases, with 6 bases separating them. Germline V gene sequence: CDR1 LNHDA, CDR2 SQIVND (reference sequence). CDR3 sequence reads: CASNSHYGYTF. The CDR3 bases are TGTGCCAGTAACTCCCACTATGGCTACACCTTC.

The chain joins TRBV4-3 to TRBJ2-6; 9 nucleotides agree with TRBD1. This CDR3 has 15 residues. Germline loops: CDR1 LGHNA, CDR2 YSLEER. V was pared by 0 bases and J by 12 bases, with 6 bases of the junction left unmatched. CDR3 region: CASSQEGQGKGVLTF. The DNA of the CDR3 is TGCGCCAGCAGCCAAGAGGGACAGGGCAAAGGCGTCCTGACTTTC.

This rearrangement joins TRBV19 to TRBJ2-7, with 10 bases matching TRBD1. The CDR3 runs 14 residues. Germline loops: CDR1 LNHDA, CDR2 SQIVND (reference sequence). Unmatched junction bases numbered 2, after V lost 4 bases and J lost 2 bases. This chain's CDR3 is CASSRQGATYEQYF. CDR3 DNA sequence: TGTGCCAGTAGTAGACAGGGGGCGACCTACGAGCAGTACTTC.

The chain couples TRBV28 to TRBJ2-7; D remains unclear. This CDR3 comprises 12 residues. V was trimmed by 2 bases and J by 5 bases, leaving 7 bases between them. Germline assignment: CDR1 MDHEN and CDR2 SYDVKM. CDR3 bases: TGTGCCAGCAGTTTAAACTTTGACGAGCAGTACTTC. Its protein is CASSLNFDEQYF.

The chain employs TRBV9 and TRBJ2-5; D gene ambiguous. V lost 3 bases to trimming and J lost 5 bases, with 14 bases between them. This CDR3 has 14 residues. Germline lookup yields CDR1 SGDLS and CDR2 YYNGEE. The CDR3 reads CASSALVGSETQYF. CDR3 DNA: TGTGCCAGCAGCGCCCTGGTTGGCTCGGAGACCCAGTACTTC.

The rearrangement uses TRBV16 and TRBJ2-7, with a weak D call TRBD1 (6 bases). The CDR3 is made up of 16 amino acids. Trimming shortened V by 4 bases and J by 1 base, and 17 bases separated the two germline ends. Germline V gives CDR1 KGHSY, CDR2 FQNENV. The CDR3 region has the DNA TGTGCCAGCAGCCCCCTCCAACAGGGCGAATCCTACGAGCAGTACTTC. Amino acids: CASSPLQQGESYEQYF. The full variable domain, its missing parts supplied by reference TRBV16 and TRBJ2-7, is GEEVAQTPKHLVRGEGQKAKLYCAPIKGHSYVFWYQQVLKNEFKFLISFQNENVFDETGMPKERFSAKCLPNSPCSLEIQATKLEDSAVYFCASSPLQQGESYEQYFGPGTRLTVT.

The chain employs TRBV28 and TRBJ1-5, with D maybe TRBD1 (6 bases). The CDR3 covers 17 residues. Germline loops: CDR1 MDHEN, CDR2 SYDVKM. V was trimmed by 6 bases and J by 1 base, leaving 19 bases between them. The CDR3: CASRRWAGEGSNQPQHF. The CDR3 nucleotides read TGTGCCAGCAGGCGTTGGGCAGGGGAGGGAAGCAATCAGCCCCAGCATTTT. The full variable domain, in which reference TRBV28 and TRBJ1-5 provide the parts outside the CDR3, is DVKVTQSSRYLVKRTGEKVFLECVQDMDHENMFWYRQDPGLGLRLIYFSYDVKMKEKGDIPEGYSVSREKKERFSLILESASTNQTSMYLCASRRWAGEGSNQPQHFGDGTRLSIL.

The J gene is TRBJ1-4, the V gene TRBV15; D is possibly TRBD1 (5 bases). Trimming left V 8 bases short and J 6 bases short, with 10 bases between. Per the germline V gene, CDR1 is LNHNV and CDR2 is YYDKDF (reference sequence). The CDR3 consists of 12 residues. The CDR3, as DNA: TGTGCCACCGCCCAGGGCGATGAAAAACTGTTTTTT. Protein product: CATAQGDEKLFF.